This T cell receptor (beta chain) derives from a study of blood T cells in healthy people across ages. Overall study findings and caveats: Observed TCR beta diversity per million T cells went down as age went up. This fall followed a roughly linear course with age. Naive and antigen-experienced cells were not separated, limiting conclusive comparison.

The use of a sample-barcoded 5' primer and a J-beta primer mix characterized a second PCR of roughly 6 to 11 cycles. The authors tagged each cDNA molecule using a template-switch adaptor with 12 random nucleotides. MiXCR, run by TCRdb on the 5' RACE reads, gives a single entry per CDR3 protein. The sample lists over 600,000 distinct CDR3 sequences, 35% to 50% occurring once. The table lists this clonotype with a few counts. Its antigen is unknown. The germline gives CDR1 DFQATT, CDR2 SNEGSKA (reference sequence). The CDR3 length is 14 residues. The V end was cut by 3 bases, the J end by 2 bases, with 12 bases between.

The V call is TRBV20-1, the J call TRBJ2-3; D is undetermined. Sequencing was done on a sample of blood. The clonotype originates from a man aged 80 or over in good health. The CDR3 is CSASSPVNTDTQYF. The CDR3 nucleotides are TGCAGTGCTAGTTCCCCGGTCAACACAGATACGCAGTATTTT.